A selection of T cell receptor beta chains follows, all from one sample in a study of T cells after yellow fever vaccination. TCRdb passed the 5' RACE reads through MiXCR, listing each CDR3 protein once. The repertoire consists of 230,000 or so distinct CDR3 sequences, with approximately 3.6% occurring once and the leading ten covering over 15%. Sequencing was performed on PBMCs, taken 15 days after the yellow fever booster vaccination. The source is a man between 18 and 35 years old who received the YFV17D yellow fever vaccine. CDR3s include the opening cysteine and the closing phenylalanine or tryptophan. A D gene is named only where the DNA matches it firmly. Expanded clones are given a class, and other clones once, few, many or no size at all.

V gene	clone size	D gene	J gene	CDR3 length	CDR3 protein	CDR3 DNA
TRBV11-2	many	NA	TRBJ1-4	14	CASSSGSGDEKLFF	TGTGCCAGCAGCAGCGGCTCGGGGGATGAAAAACTGTTTTTT
TRBV12-3/TRBV12-4	NA	TRBD1	TRBJ2-1	15	CASNLRDSSYNEQFF	TGTGCCAGCAACCTCCGGGACAGCTCCTACAATGAGCAGTTCTTC
TRBV6-1	NA	TRBD1	TRBJ1-2	13	CASSRQGADGYTF	TGTGCCAGCAGTAGACAGGGGGCAGATGGCTACACCTTC
TRBV5-1	many	NA	TRBJ2-3	14	CASSLGGNTDTQYF	TGTGCCAGCAGCTTAGGAGGGAACACAGATACGCAGTATTTT
TRBV4-3	many	NA	TRBJ2-1	17	CASSQDPFNGGPNEQFF	TGCGCCAGCAGCCAAGACCCCTTTAACGGGGGGCCCAATGAGCAGTTCTTC
TRBV20-1	many	NA	TRBJ2-1	13	CRLGGSSYNEQFF	TGCAGGTTAGGAGGGAGCTCCTACAATGAGCAGTTCTTC
TRBV5-4	NA	TRBD1	TRBJ2-7	17	CASSLAGGSRTQKEQYF	TGTGCCAGCAGCTTGGCAGGGGGATCGCGGACACAGAAGGAGCAGTACTTC
TRBV11-1	many	NA	TRBJ1-1	12	CASSNSDTEAFF	TGTGCCAGCAGCAACTCGGACACTGAAGCTTTCTTT
TRBV29-1	many	NA	TRBJ2-5	12	CSAPDYQETQYF	TGCAGCGCTCCAGATTATCAAGAGACCCAGTACTTC
TRBV5-8	many	NA	TRBJ1-3	14	CASSSSHIGNTIYF	TGTGCCAGCAGCTCGTCCCACATTGGAAACACCATATATTTT
TRBV7-2	NA	TRBD2	TRBJ2-7	17	CASSLVSGGSSSYEQYF	TGTGCCAGCAGCTTAGTTAGCGGGGGGTCGAGCTCCTACGAGCAGTACTTC
TRBV12-3/TRBV12-4	NA	NA	TRBJ2-3	13	CASSLLGPDTQYF	TGTGCCAGCAGTTTACTGGGGCCAGATACGCAGTATTTT
TRBV27	NA	TRBD1	TRBJ1-1	16	CASSLSGGTGTTEAFF	TGTGCCAGCAGTTTAAGTGGTGGGACAGGAACAACTGAAGCTTTCTTT
TRBV20-1	many	NA	TRBJ1-1	13	CSARDFRRTEAFF	TGCAGTGCTAGAGATTTTCGGCGAACTGAAGCTTTCTTT
TRBV12-3/TRBV12-4	many	TRBD2	TRBJ2-1	15	CASSWDGGVYNEQFF	TGTGCCAGCAGCTGGGACGGGGGGGTTTACAATGAGCAGTTCTTC
TRBV4-2	many	NA	TRBJ2-2	13	CASSQFHAGELFF	TGTGCCAGCAGCCAATTTCATGCCGGGGAGCTGTTTTTT
TRBV12-3/TRBV12-4	many	NA	TRBJ1-2	15	CASSPGTFRHYGYTF	TGTGCCAGCAGTCCGGGGACCTTTCGACACTATGGCTACACCTTC
TRBV7-9	many	NA	TRBJ1-1	14	CASSLRMLNTEAFF	TGTGCCAGCAGCTTAAGAATGCTGAACACTGAAGCTTTCTTT
TRBV18	many	NA	TRBJ1-4	15	CASSPTDRAIGKLFF	TGTGCCAGCTCACCGACAGACCGGGCTATAGGAAAACTGTTTTTT
TRBV7-2	many	NA	TRBJ2-1	15	CASSFQPDIYSEQFF	TGTGCCAGCAGCTTTCAACCGGACATCTATAGTGAGCAGTTCTTC
TRBV18	many	NA	TRBJ1-1	13	CASSPAGGAEAFF	TGTGCCAGCTCACCAGCCGGTGGAGCTGAAGCTTTCTTT
TRBV5-3	NA	NA	TRBJ1-1	14	CARSLGAGNTEAFF	TGTGCCAGAAGCTTGGGGGCGGGGAACACTGAAGCTTTCTTT
TRBV14	many	TRBD1	TRBJ2-1	13	CASSQDRGHEQFF	TGTGCCAGCAGCCAAGATAGGGGGCATGAGCAGTTCTTC
TRBV5-1	many	NA	TRBJ2-5	12	CASRVREETQYF	TGCGCCAGCAGGGTGAGAGAAGAGACCCAGTACTTC
TRBV20-1	many	NA	TRBJ1-5	12	CSARPNHQPQHF	TGCAGTGCGAGGCCCAATCATCAGCCCCAGCATTTT
TRBV29-1	many	TRBD1	TRBJ1-1	13	CSVGQGLYTEAFF	TGCAGCGTGGGACAGGGGCTATACACTGAAGCTTTCTTT
TRBV10-3	many	NA	TRBJ1-1	11	CATGQGTEAFF	TGTGCCACCGGGCAGGGGACTGAAGCTTTCTTT
TRBV20-1	many	TRBD1	TRBJ2-7	13	CSAVTSGGAGQYF	TGCAGTGCCGTGACCTCAGGGGGCGCCGGGCAGTACTTC
TRBV9	many	TRBD2	TRBJ2-3	15	CASSPTSGTTDTQYF	TGTGCCAGCAGCCCGACTAGCGGTACTACAGATACGCAGTATTTT
TRBV7-2	many	NA	TRBJ1-2	16	CASSLDSTPLNYGYTF	TGTGCCAGCAGCTTGGACAGTACCCCCCTTAACTATGGCTACACCTTC
TRBV7-2	many	NA	TRBJ2-7	12	CASSFGQYEQYF	TGTGCCAGCAGCTTCGGGCAGTACGAGCAGTACTTC
TRBV5-1	NA	TRBD2	TRBJ2-3	16	CASRPQTGLARNTQYF	TGCGCCAGCAGACCTCAAACGGGACTAGCAAGGAATACGCAGTATTTT
TRBV5-1	many	NA	TRBJ2-3	13	CASSLEGTDTQYF	TGCGCCAGCAGCTTAGAGGGTACAGATACGCAGTATTTT
TRBV15	many	TRBD2	TRBJ2-3	16	CATSRAPRGGGDTQYF	TGTGCCACCAGCAGAGCTCCCCGGGGGGGCGGAGATACGCAGTATTTT
TRBV12-3/TRBV12-4	many	NA	TRBJ1-5	14	CASSVVHSNQPQHF	TGTGCCAGCAGTGTAGTTCATAGCAATCAGCCCCAGCATTTT
TRBV7-9	many	TRBD1	TRBJ1-5	18	CASSLEGTGGYYNQPQHF	TGTGCCAGCAGCTTAGAAGGGACAGGCGGGTATTACAATCAGCCCCAGCATTTT
TRBV12-3/TRBV12-4	many	TRBD2	TRBJ2-3	14	CASSAGTSQDTQYF	TGTGCCAGCAGTGCCGGGACTAGCCAGGATACGCAGTATTTT
TRBV18	many	TRBD1	TRBJ2-1	14	CASSPPADRDEQFF	TGTGCCAGCTCACCACCCGCGGACAGGGATGAGCAGTTCTTC
TRBV30	few	NA	TRBJ2-5	13	CASSDREGETQYF	TGTGCCTCTTCCGACAGGGAGGGTGAGACCCAGTACTTC
TRBV5-4	many	NA	TRBJ2-5	15	CASSLGGGPPETQYF	TGTGCCAGCAGCTTAGGGGGGGGGCCACCGGAGACCCAGTACTTC
TRBV9	many	TRBD1	TRBJ2-1	14	CASRGRTGWNEQFF	TGTGCCAGCAGGGGGCGGACAGGGTGGAATGAGCAGTTCTTC
TRBV5-1	many	NA	TRBJ1-6	13	CASRTGSNSPLHF	TGCGCCAGCCGAACAGGGTCGAATTCACCCCTCCACTTT
TRBV4-2	many	TRBD2	TRBJ2-5	15	CASSQDPYGGMAQYF	TGTGCCAGCAGCCAAGACCCCTACGGGGGGATGGCCCAGTACTTC
TRBV4-3	many	NA	TRBJ2-2	15	CASSQDSTYSGELFF	TGCGCCAGCAGCCAAGATAGTACCTATTCCGGGGAGCTGTTTTTT
TRBV6-5	many	NA	TRBJ2-7	14	CASSPGRVAYEQYF	TGTGCCAGCAGTCCGGGCCGGGTGGCCTACGAGCAGTACTTC
TRBV7-2	many	NA	TRBJ1-4	13	CASSRRFNEKLFF	TGTGCCAGCAGCCGGAGGTTTAATGAAAAACTGTTTTTT
TRBV3-1	many	NA	TRBJ2-2	14	CASTAPVDTGELFF	TGTGCCAGCACTGCACCGGTGGACACCGGGGAGCTGTTTTTT
TRBV29-1	many	TRBD1	TRBJ2-5	14	CSVDGQGDQETQYF	TGCAGCGTTGATGGACAGGGCGACCAAGAGACCCAGTACTTC